This T cell receptor beta chain originates from a study of CD8 T cells in ankylosing spondylitis. Study-level results: Researchers reportedly found disease-linked clones significantly enriched in matched ankylosing spondylitis synovial fluid. One TCR beta motif, made up of under ten highly homologous variants, appeared characteristic of ankylosing spondylitis blood. Certain motif variants had earlier been reported in reactive arthritis synovial fluid and blood.

CDR1 and CDR2 from the germline V gene are DFQATT and SNEGSKA (reference sequence). The CDR3 totals 13 residues. Trimming left V 1 base short and J 6 bases short, with 9 bases between. This clonotype appeared a few times. Antigen: not known. Using its own MiXCR run on the 5' RACE reads, TCRdb lists one record per CDR3 protein. The sample yields approximately 400,000 distinct CDR3 sequences, roughly 17% seen once. The sequence derives from a male donor with ankylosing spondylitis. The specimen was blood, either unsorted or a sorted T cell fraction (not recorded which). The gene calls are TRBV20-1 and TRBJ2-2; D is perhaps TRBD2 (6 bases). CDR3: CSARVRGSGELFF. The CDR3 nucleotides read TGCAGTGCTAGAGTTCGGGGGTCCGGGGAGCTGTTTTTT.